This T cell receptor beta chain was found in a study of shared clonotypes between healthy human individuals. In the study overall: Participating donors consisted of two women and a few men aged 18 to 49. Findings of the study overall: Among four donors, approximately 5% of naive CD4 clonotypes were found in common.

The repertoire was sequenced with immunoSEQ multiplex PCR; TCRdb's copy has only in-frame clones and lacks some. The profile shows approximately 1.5 million clones, approximately 98% of them singletons. Trimming stripped 2 bases from V and 7 bases from J, with 6 bases between. The CDR3 has 12 amino acids. Germline V gene lookup returns CDR1 SGHVS and CDR2 FNYEAQ. To note about this clone: Its specificity is not known.

Sequenced material: naive CD4+ T cells sorted from blood. Subset in this sample: CD45RA+ positively selected. The TCR was taken from a young man in good health. The chain recombines TRBV7-6 with TRBJ2-1, with D hard to call. CDR3 loop: CASSLRANEQFF. CDR3 sequence (DNA): TGTGCCAGCAGCTTACGGGCGAATGAGCAGTTCTTC.